What follows are 19 T cell receptor beta chains derived from one specimen sequenced in a study of T cell changes during pregnancy in multiple sclerosis. Measured with immunoSEQ multiplex PCR; TCRdb has only the in-frame clones, and not every one. This sample has approximately 130,000 clones; about 96% occur once, and the top ten carry approximately 0.45%. Material: peripheral blood, obtained after pregnancy. These TCRs come from a female donor with multiple sclerosis, enrolled in a pregnancy study.

The rearrangement uses TRBV2 and TRBJ2-1; D perhaps matches TRBD2 (6 bases). There are 14 residues in the CDR3. V shed 6 bases and J shed 9 bases, with 18 bases lying between them. The germline CDR1 and CDR2 sequences are SNHLY and FYNNEI. CDR3 DNA: TGTGCCAGCAGCCTACTTGGGGGGAACACTGAGCAGTTCTTC. Its translation: CASSLLGGNTEQFF.

The chain is built from TRBV4-3 and TRBJ2-7, with D possibly matching TRBD1 (6 bases). There are 16 residues in the CDR3. Trimming shortened V by 0 bases and J by 2 bases, and 14 bases separated the two germline ends. The germline V gene has CDR1 LGHNA and CDR2 YSLEER. CDR3 region: CASSQDYPGTTYEQYF. In DNA form, the CDR3 reads TGCGCCAGCAGCCAAGATTACCCAGGGACAACCTACGAGCAGTACTTC.

V gene TRBV30 combines with J gene TRBJ2-7; tentative D call: TRBD1 (6 bases). The CDR3 runs to 13 residues. Looked up from germline, CDR1 is GTSNPN and CDR2 is SVGIG (reference sequence). V lost 5 bases and J lost 4, with 15 bases in between. CDR3 sequence: CAWGRTVGYEQYF. In nucleotides, the CDR3 is TGTGCCTGGGGTCGGACAGTTGGTTACGAGCAGTACTTC.

The chain is built from TRBV27 and TRBJ1-3, with D uncertain. The CDR3 spans 16 residues. Germline V gives CDR1 MNHEY, CDR2 SMNVEV (reference sequence). V was clipped by 7 bases and J by 3 bases, with 19 bases between them. CDR3 region: CASIPEHLSGGNTIYF. The CDR3 DNA reads TGTGCCAGCATCCCAGAACACCTGTCAGGTGGAAACACCATATATTTT.

V is TRBV7-3 and J is TRBJ2-1; D perhaps matches TRBD2 (6 bases). The CDR3 length is 16 residues. Germline assignment: CDR1 SGHTA and CDR2 FQGTGA. The V end was cut by 1 base, the J end by 9 bases, with 19 bases between. DNA of the CDR3: TGTGCCAGCAGCTTAAACCATGGGGGGTATCGGGGTGAGCAGTTCTTC. The encoded protein is CASSLNHGGYRGEQFF. Full variable domain (outside the CDR3, taken from reference TRBV7-3 and TRBJ2-1): GAGVSQTPSNKVTEKGKYVELRCDPISGHTALYWYRQSLGQGPEFLIYFQGTGAADDSGLPNDRFFAVRPEGSVSTLKIQRTERGDSAVYLCASSLNHGGYRGEQFFGPGTRLTVL.

The DNA for the CDR3 is TGTGCCAGCAGCGTAGGCCCTAGCGTCTACGAGCAGTACTTC. Its protein product is CASSVGPSVYEQYF. The chain recombines TRBV9 with TRBJ2-7; possible D gene TRBD2, 6 bases. Trimming shortened V by 0 bases and J by 3 bases, and 10 bases separated the two germline ends. This CDR3 comprises 14 residues. From germline, CDR1 is SGDLS and CDR2 YYNGEE.

V and J are TRBV5-1 and TRBJ1-3, with D possibly being TRBD1 (6 bases). This CDR3 has 17 amino acids. Trimming removed 2 bases at V and 0 bases at J, with 15 bases between. CDR1 and CDR2 from the germline V gene are SGHRS and YFSETQ. The CDR3 DNA follows: TGCGCCAGCAGCTTAGCGGGGGCTACTCTCTCTGGAAACACCATATATTTT. Translated, it gives CASSLAGATLSGNTIYF. Variable domain in full (rest from reference TRBV5-1 and TRBJ1-3): KAGVTQTPRYLIKTRGQQVTLSCSPISGHRSVSWYQQTPGQGLQFLFEYFSETQRNKGNFPGRFSGRQFSNSRSEMNVSTLELGDSALYLCASSLAGATLSGNTIYFGEGSWLTVV.

The gene calls are TRBV5-1 and TRBJ1-3; D not certain. The CDR3 is made up of 14 amino acids. The V and J ends lost 2 bases and 1 base respectively, with 7 bases between them. Germline V gene data show CDR1 as SGHRS and CDR2 as YFSETQ. CDR3 sequence (DNA): TGCGCCAGCAGCTTCGGTGATTCTGGAAACACCATATATTTT. Translated: CASSFGDSGNTIYF.

The J gene is TRBJ1-5, the V gene TRBV27; 7 bases are a match to TRBD1. Unmatched junction bases numbered 4, after V lost 5 bases and J lost 6 bases. The CDR3 is 13 residues long. Germline V gives CDR1 MNHEY, CDR2 SMNVEV (reference sequence). CDR3 protein: CASSATGFQPQHF. The CDR3 region has the DNA TGTGCCAGCAGTGCGACAGGGTTTCAGCCCCAGCATTTT.

The table lists this clone with a count of one. The gene calls are TRBV11-2 and TRBJ2-1, with 10 bases that match TRBD2. The germline gives CDR1 SGHAT, CDR2 FQNNGV. This CDR3 is 15 amino acids long. Trimming took 3 bases from V and 6 from J; bases not matched to a gene: 5. CDR3 bases: TGTGCCAGCAGCTTCGGATTAGCGGGAGGCAATGAGCAGTTCTTC. This encodes CASSFGLAGGNEQFF.

The gene calls are TRBV5-4 and TRBJ2-5, with a weak D call TRBD1 (5 bases). With 0 bases removed from V and 5 bases from J, the gap between germline ends came to 11 bases. Germline lookup yields CDR1 SGHNT and CDR2 YYREEE (reference sequence). This CDR3 is built from 14 residues. CDR3 protein: CASSLARVQETQYF. The CDR3 coding sequence is TGTGCCAGCAGCTTGGCCAGGGTTCAGGAGACCCAGTACTTC.

The chain links TRBV28 to TRBJ2-7; D possibly corresponds to TRBD2 (5 bases). The CDR3 has 12 residues. Trimming removed 8 bases at V and 1 base at J, with 9 bases between. The V gene's germline CDR1 is MDHEN and CDR2 SYDVKM. The chain's CDR3 is CASREDSYEQYF. Here the CDR3 DNA reads TGTGCCAGCCGGGAAGATTCCTACGAGCAGTACTTC.

The chain recombines TRBV15 with TRBJ2-1; TRBD2 matches 7 bases. Trimming took 0 bases from V and 0 from J; bases not matched to a gene: 5. Germline-derived CDR1 and CDR2 are LNHNV and YYDKDF (reference sequence). The length of the CDR3 is 17 residues. The CDR3 loop reads CATSRDLAASSYNEQFF. The CDR3 bases are TGTGCCACCAGCAGAGATCTAGCGGCGAGCTCCTACAATGAGCAGTTCTTC.

The chain recombines TRBV27 with TRBJ2-1; 15 bases agree with TRBD2. Unmatched junction bases numbered 11, after V lost 5 bases and J lost 0 bases. Per the germline V gene, CDR1 is MNHEY and CDR2 is SMNVEV (reference sequence). The length of the CDR3 is 20 residues. CDR3 in amino acids: CASSASGGTSGRISYNEQFF. In DNA form, the CDR3 reads TGTGCCAGCAGTGCCTCCGGGGGGACTAGCGGGAGGATCTCCTACAATGAGCAGTTCTTC.

This clone was counted a single time. The rearrangement joins TRBV7-8 to TRBJ1-1, with D maybe TRBD1 (6 bases). Trimming stripped 5 bases from V and 1 base from J, with 17 bases between. The CDR3 contains 16 residues. CDR1 is SGHVS and CDR2 is FQNEAQ in the germline V gene. The CDR3 loop is CASSLKRGARNTEAFF. Written as DNA, the CDR3 is TGTGCCAGCAGCCTTAAACGGGGGGCGCGGAACACTGAAGCTTTCTTT.

V and J are TRBV4-3 and TRBJ2-5; 7 nucleotides agree with TRBD2. The CDR3 runs to 15 residues. CDR1 is LGHNA and CDR2 is YSLEER in the germline V gene. The J segment lost 2 bases and the V segment lost 4 bases, leaving 7 bases of the junction unmatched. In DNA form, the CDR3 reads TGCGCCAGCAGCCGAAGCTCGGGACTACAAGAGACCCAGTACTTC. Its protein product is CASSRSSGLQETQYF.

The chain combines TRBV29-1 with TRBJ2-7; D might be TRBD1 (5 bases). From germline, CDR1 is SQVTM and CDR2 ANQGSEA. Trimming shortened V by 7 bases and J by 7 bases, and 14 bases separated the two germline ends. The CDR3 sequence is 11 residues long. In DNA, the CDR3 is TGCAGCGCCAGAAGGGGTAAAGAGCAGTACTTC. Translated: CSARRGKEQYF.

The rearrangement links TRBV5-3 to TRBJ2-5; TRBD1 matches 10 bases. TRBV5-3 is placed among ORFs of uncertain function. The CDR3 is 15 amino acids. V shed 5 bases, J shed 5 bases, and the junction held 9 bases outside the gene matches. The CDR3 region is CARRFDRGLRETQYF. Here the CDR3 DNA reads TGTGCCAGAAGATTCGACAGGGGGCTAAGGGAGACCCAGTACTTC.

This chain links TRBV23-1 with TRBJ1-1; D is unclear. Being an ORF, TRBV23-1 has a function that is uncertain. The CDR3 sequence is 17 residues long. Trimming stripped 0 bases from V and 1 base from J, with 15 bases between. The CDR3 coding sequence is TGCGCCAGCAGTCAATCGAGTTCAGGCGACACGAACACTGAAGCTTTCTTT. Amino acid sequence: CASSQSSSGDTNTEAFF.